These T cell receptor beta chains were read from a single sample in a study of CD8 T cells in Susac syndrome. TCRdb analysed the immunoSEQ multiplex PCR reads with MiXCR anew, one entry per CDR3 protein. This sample has about 300,000 distinct CDR3 sequences, with around 85% found just once. Sample: CD8+ T cells from PBMCs. Receptor source: a human donor with multiple sclerosis. Each CDR3 is given with its conserved first and last residue. A D gene is named only where the DNA matches it firmly. A clone size is listed for some rows: how often the clone was seen (once, few, many), or a class if it is expanded.

D | J | size | V | length | CDR3 | DNA
TRBD2 | TRBJ2-1 | . | TRBV30 | 16 | CAWRASVAGDRDEQFF | TGTGCCTGGAGAGCCTCCGTAGCGGGAGATCGGGATGAGCAGTTCTTC
TRBD1 | TRBJ2-7 | . | TRBV11-2 | 14 | CASSPLGQGHEQYF | TGTGCCAGCAGCCCGCTGGGACAGGGACACGAGCAGTACTTC
. | TRBJ2-7 | . | TRBV5-6 | 15 | CASSELTNSRPEQYF | TGTGCCAGCAGCGAACTGACAAATTCGCGGCCCGAGCAGTACTTC
. | TRBJ2-7 | once | TRBV19 | 13 | CASTYSRGREQYF | TGTGCCAGTACCTACTCGCGGGGACGGGAGCAGTACTTC
TRBD2 | TRBJ2-7 | . | TRBV28 | 15 | CASRDTSGSLYEQYF | TGTGCCAGCAGGGACACTAGCGGGAGTCTGTACGAGCAGTACTTC
. | TRBJ1-5 | . | TRBV20-1 | 13 | CSARARGNQPQHF | TGCAGTGCTAGAGCCAGGGGCAATCAGCCCCAGCATTTT
. | TRBJ2-7 | . | TRBV20-1 | 13 | CSARFRSGGEQYF | TGCAGTGCTAGATTTCGTAGTGGAGGAGAGCAGTACTTC
TRBD2 | TRBJ2-5 | . | TRBV15 | 20 | CATSALLAGGPVFGRETQYF | TGTGCCACCAGCGCACTTCTAGCGGGAGGGCCAGTGTTTGGGCGGGAGACCCAGTACTTC
. | TRBJ2-1 | . | TRBV25-1 | 16 | CASSESPDTPQDEQFF | TGTGCCAGCAGTGAATCCCCAGACACCCCCCAGGATGAGCAGTTCTTC
TRBD1 | TRBJ1-6 | . | TRBV5-1 | 15 | CASRIDRVGDSPLHF | TGCGCCAGCAGAATCGACAGGGTCGGGGATTCACCCCTCCACTTT
. | TRBJ2-5 | . | TRBV7-9 | 13 | CASSVGHPAPQYF | TGTGCCAGCAGCGTAGGGCACCCTGCGCCCCAGTACTTC
TRBD2 | TRBJ2-1 | many | TRBV19 | 14 | CASSRTSGYNEQFF | TGTGCCAGCTCTCGGACTAGCGGGTACAATGAGCAGTTCTTC
TRBD2 | TRBJ2-3 | . | TRBV6-5 | 16 | CASSLFSGSSTDTQYF | TGTGCCAGCAGTTTGTTTAGCGGGAGCTCCACAGATACGCAGTATTTT
. | TRBJ2-1 | . | TRBV30 | 14 | CAWSLNSGNNEQFF | TGTGCCTGGAGTCTTAATAGCGGTAACAATGAGCAGTTCTTC
. | TRBJ2-5 | once | TRBV12-3/TRBV12-4 | 15 | CASSSARGYQETQYF | TGTGCCAGCAGCTCAGCTAGGGGGTACCAAGAGACCCAGTACTTC
TRBD2 | TRBJ2-7 | . | TRBV7-2 | 16 | CASSFGLAGTSYEQYF | TGTGCCAGCAGCTTCGGACTAGCGGGCACGTCCTACGAGCAGTACTTC
. | TRBJ2-7 | . | TRBV7-2 | 14 | CASSSPSDGYEQYF | TGTGCCAGCAGCTCCCCTAGCGACGGTTACGAGCAGTACTTC
TRBD2 | TRBJ2-3 | . | TRBV5-4 | 19 | CASSLEDFGGREGTDTQYF | TGTGCCAGCAGCTTGGAAGATTTCGGCGGGAGAGAGGGCACAGATACGCAGTATTTT
TRBD2 | TRBJ2-7 | . | TRBV19 | 16 | CASSMTSGGGLDEQYF | TGTGCCAGTAGTATGACGTCGGGGGGAGGGTTGGACGAGCAGTACTTC
TRBD2 | TRBJ2-5 | . | TRBV7-7 | 16 | CASSLGLAGGRETQYF | TGTGCTAGCAGCTTAGGCCTAGCGGGAGGACGAGAGACCCAGTACTTC
. | TRBJ2-1 | . | TRBV13 | 17 | CASSLFPPSTAVNEQFF | TGTGCCAGCAGCTTATTCCCTCCCTCGACCGCGGTCAATGAGCAGTTCTTC
TRBD2 | TRBJ2-1 | once | TRBV6-2/TRBV6-3 | 15 | CASGSPGLATTEQFF | TGTGCCAGTGGATCTCCGGGACTAGCAACCACCGAGCAGTTCTTC
. | TRBJ1-4 | . | TRBV7-9 | 13 | CASNRAPNEKLFF | TGTGCCAGCAATCGGGCGCCTAATGAAAAACTGTTTTTT
. | TRBJ2-7 | . | TRBV12-3/TRBV12-4 | 17 | CASTSSPRLFTSYEQYF | TGTGCCAGCACTTCCTCCCCCCGGCTTTTCACCTCCTACGAGCAGTACTTC
TRBD2 | TRBJ2-7 | . | TRBV7-2 | 16 | CASSSDLAGGRYEQYF | TGTGCCAGCAGCTCGGATTTAGCGGGAGGGAGGTACGAGCAGTACTTC
. | TRBJ2-7 | few | TRBV27 | 15 | CASSLFDGRTYEQYF | TGTGCCAGCAGTTTGTTCGACGGACGAACCTACGAGCAGTACTTC
. | TRBJ2-7 | few | TRBV4-3 | 14 | CASSPSDRNYEQYF | TGCGCCAGCAGCCCCAGTGACCGAAACTACGAGCAGTACTTC
TRBD1 | TRBJ2-2 | . | TRBV4-3 | 15 | CASSQDKDRAGELFF | TGCGCCAGCAGCCAAGATAAGGACAGGGCCGGGGAGCTGTTTTTT
. | TRBJ2-3 | . | TRBV20-1 | 15 | CSARAVGESTDTQYF | TGCAGTGCTAGGGCCGTGGGGGAGAGCACAGATACGCAGTATTTT
TRBD2 | TRBJ2-3 | . | TRBV4-3 | 17 | CASSQAVAGGGTDTQYF | TGCGCCAGCAGCCAAGCCGTCGCGGGAGGGGGCACAGATACGCAGTATTTT
TRBD2 | TRBJ2-5 | . | TRBV7-9 | 17 | CASSPLTGLAYQGTQYF | TGTGCCAGCAGCCCACTTACCGGACTAGCGTACCAAGGGACCCAGTACTTC
TRBD2 | TRBJ2-3 | . | TRBV29-1 | 16 | CSVETGLADITDTQYF | TGCAGCGTTGAAACGGGACTAGCGGACATCACAGATACGCAGTATTTT
. | TRBJ2-7 | . | TRBV30 | 14 | CAWSGRGFFYEQYF | TGTGCCTGGAGCGGTCGGGGATTTTTCTACGAGCAGTACTTC
TRBD2 | TRBJ2-1 | . | TRBV20-1 | 17 | CSAPKVPSGGSYNEQFF | TGCAGTGCCCCCAAGGTCCCTAGCGGGGGGTCCTACAATGAGCAGTTCTTC
. | TRBJ2-1 | . | TRBV11-2 | 14 | CASYSETSFNEQFF | TGTGCCAGCTATTCGGAGACTTCCTTCAATGAGCAGTTCTTC
TRBD1 | TRBJ2-2 | . | TRBV19 | 14 | CASSGTGNTGELFF | TGTGCCAGCTCCGGGACAGGGAACACCGGGGAGCTGTTTTTT
. | TRBJ2-3 | . | TRBV23-1 | 14 | CASSQRPVGDTQYF | TGCGCCAGCAGTCAACGGCCGGTCGGGGATACGCAGTATTTT
. | TRBJ2-1 | . | TRBV7-8 | 15 | CASSLVSQGYNEQFF | TGTGCCAGCAGCTTAGTCAGCCAGGGGTACAATGAGCAGTTCTTC
TRBD1 | TRBJ2-5 | . | TRBV4-1 | 13 | CASSQTGAETQYF | TGCGCCAGCAGCCAGACAGGGGCAGAGACCCAGTACTTC
. | TRBJ1-2 | . | TRBV7-9 | 17 | CASSAVGRTFLNYGYTF | TGTGCCAGCAGCGCGGTGGGTCGGACCTTCCTTAACTATGGCTACACCTTC
. | TRBJ1-4 | once | TRBV10-2 | 15 | CASNDLQGSNEKLFF | TGCGCCAGCAACGACCTACAGGGCTCAAATGAAAAACTGTTTTTT
TRBD2 | TRBJ2-1 | . | TRBV6-4 | 16 | CASSRGLAFSYNEQFF | TGTGCCAGCAGTCGGGGACTAGCGTTCTCCTACAATGAGCAGTTCTTC
. | TRBJ2-7 | . | TRBV7-9 | 14 | CASSFAGGGYEQYF | TGTGCCAGCAGCTTCGCCGGCGGAGGCTACGAGCAGTACTTC
. | TRBJ1-5 | once | TRBV19 | 15 | CASSIGGGVHQPQHF | TGTGCCAGTAGTATCGGGGGAGGGGTTCATCAGCCCCAGCATTTT
. | TRBJ2-1 | . | TRBV7-3 | 13 | CASSHEGGNEQFF | TGTGCCAGCAGCCACGAGGGGGGCAATGAGCAGTTCTTC
TRBD1 | TRBJ1-1 | . | TRBV5-1 | 15 | CASSFSQGAYTEAFF | TGCGCCAGCAGCTTCTCTCAGGGGGCTTATACTGAAGCTTTCTTT
TRBD1 | TRBJ2-5 | . | TRBV28 | 13 | CASTRTGEETQYF | TGTGCCAGCACCCGGACAGGGGAAGAGACCCAGTACTTC